The clone carrying this T cell receptor beta chain was seen a handful of times. This sample was taken from a study of T cells in Graves' hyperthyroidism and ophthalmopathy. The overall study: It was at initial diagnosis, before any treatment, that peripheral blood was collected.

Amplification targeted TCR beta CDR3 regions from RNA transcripts. RT-PCR in the first round (using the HTBI primer set) targeted the TCR CDR3. TCRdb used MiXCR to reprocess the multiplex PCR reads, holding one entry per CDR3 protein. This sample has some 490,000 distinct CDR3 sequences, with around 16% found just once. This TCR was recovered from a woman aged 25 to 39 with Graves' ophthalmopathy. The sequenced sample was blood.

The CDR3 protein is CASRQGKYSPLHF. CDR3 nucleotides: TGTGCCAGCAGACAGGGGAAGTATTCACCCCTCCACTTT. The V call is TRBV12-3 or TRBV12-4, the J call TRBJ1-6; TRBD1 matches at 7 bases. There are 13 residues in the CDR3. V was clipped by 6 bases and J by 8 bases; unmatched bases: 4.